Described below is a single T cell receptor (beta chain) sequence and its context. The CDR3 contains 15 residues. Germline V gives CDR1 MNHEY, CDR2 SVGAGI. V shed 0 bases and J shed 5 bases, with 13 bases lying between them. PCR amplification relied on 60 Vbeta primers (plus 13 Jbeta primers). Original analysis: Approximately 80 million unique TCR beta chains, around 10 million of them shared, were counted by a later analysis. Clones were read by immunoSEQ multiplex PCR, and TCRdb kept only the in-frame ones, dropping some. V and J calls and clone size are copied from that table; D and trimming were computed from the DNA. The table for this sample gives approximately 140,000 clones. The entry originates in a study of cytomegalovirus exposure and HLA in healthy donors. These donors, healthy bone marrow donors, were studied. Nominal health characterized the donors when sampled, though unrecorded immune exposures were likely.

V gene TRBV6-5 combines with J gene TRBJ2-5, with a weak D call TRBD2 (5 bases). The sequence was obtained from a man aged 35-49 years in good health and CMV-seronegative. Input material: PBMCs. The CDR3 coding sequence is TGTGCCAGCAGTTACTCGACGAGTAGCGCGGAGACCCAGTACTTC. Translation: CASSYSTSSAETQYF.